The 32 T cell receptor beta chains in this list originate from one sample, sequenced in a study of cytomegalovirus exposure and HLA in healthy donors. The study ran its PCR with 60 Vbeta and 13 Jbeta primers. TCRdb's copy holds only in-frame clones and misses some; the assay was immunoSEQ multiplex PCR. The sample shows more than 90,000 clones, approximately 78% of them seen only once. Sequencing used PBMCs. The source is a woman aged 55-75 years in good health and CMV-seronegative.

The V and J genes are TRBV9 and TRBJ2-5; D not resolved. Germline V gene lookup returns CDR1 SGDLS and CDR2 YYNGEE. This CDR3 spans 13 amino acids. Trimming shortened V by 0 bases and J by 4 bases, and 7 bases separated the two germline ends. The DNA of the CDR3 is TGTGCCAGCAGCGTAGGACTCGCAGAGACCCAGTACTTC. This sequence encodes CASSVGLAETQYF.

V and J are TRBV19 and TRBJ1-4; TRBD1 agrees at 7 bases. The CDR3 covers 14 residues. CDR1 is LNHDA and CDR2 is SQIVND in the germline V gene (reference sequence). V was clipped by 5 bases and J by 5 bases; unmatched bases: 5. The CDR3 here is CASSSGTVNEKLFF. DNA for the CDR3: TGTGCCAGTAGTTCCGGGACAGTGAATGAAAAACTGTTTTTT.

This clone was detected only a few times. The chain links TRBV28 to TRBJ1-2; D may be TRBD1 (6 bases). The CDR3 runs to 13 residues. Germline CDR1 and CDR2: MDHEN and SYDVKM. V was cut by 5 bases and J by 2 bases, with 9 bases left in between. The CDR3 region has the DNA TGTGCCAGCAGTCTCACAGGGAACTATGGCTACACCTTC. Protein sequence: CASSLTGNYGYTF.

CDR3 residues: CASSLPGGVKETQYF. Written as DNA, the CDR3 is TGTGCCAGCAGCTTGCCCGGAGGGGTTAAGGAGACCCAGTACTTC. The V gene is TRBV5-4, the J gene TRBJ2-5; D possibly corresponds to TRBD2 (6 bases). CDR3 size: 15 residues. The germline gives CDR1 SGHNT, CDR2 YYREEE (reference sequence). V dropped 1 base and J dropped 5 bases, with 15 bases sitting between them.

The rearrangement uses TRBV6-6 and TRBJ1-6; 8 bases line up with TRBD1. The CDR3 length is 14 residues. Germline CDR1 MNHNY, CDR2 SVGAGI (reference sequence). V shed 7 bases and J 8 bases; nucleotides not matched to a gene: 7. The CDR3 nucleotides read TGTGCCAGCAACCTCGGGACAGGCTATTCACCCCTCCACTTT. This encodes CASNLGTGYSPLHF.

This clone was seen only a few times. CDR3 coding DNA: TGCAGCGTTGAAGGGACAGGGGCGGATGGCTACACCTTC. Amino acids: CSVEGTGADGYTF. The chain has TRBV29-1 and TRBJ1-2; TRBD1 agrees at 9 bases. Germline V gene lookup returns CDR1 SQVTM and CDR2 ANQGSEA. This CDR3 contains 13 residues. The trim removed 1 base at V and 6 bases at J, leaving 3 bases unmatched.

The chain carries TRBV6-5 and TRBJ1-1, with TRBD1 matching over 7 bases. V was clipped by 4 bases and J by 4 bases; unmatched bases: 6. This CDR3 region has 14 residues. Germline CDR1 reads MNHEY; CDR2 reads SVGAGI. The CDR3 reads CASSLDRVGTEAFF. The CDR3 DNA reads TGTGCCAGCAGTTTAGACAGGGTGGGCACTGAAGCTTTCTTT.

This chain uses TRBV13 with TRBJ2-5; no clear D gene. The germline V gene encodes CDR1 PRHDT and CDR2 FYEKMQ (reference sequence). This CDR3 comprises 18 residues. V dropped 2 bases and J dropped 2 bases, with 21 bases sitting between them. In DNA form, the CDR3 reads TGTGCCAGCAGCTTAATCATCGGGTCCGTGCTAACACAAGAGACCCAGTACTTC. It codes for CASSLIIGSVLTQETQYF.

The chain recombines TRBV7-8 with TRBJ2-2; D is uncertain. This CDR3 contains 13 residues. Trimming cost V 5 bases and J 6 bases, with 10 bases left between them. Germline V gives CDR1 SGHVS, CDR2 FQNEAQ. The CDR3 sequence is CASSLEDAGELFF. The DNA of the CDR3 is TGTGCCAGCAGCCTCGAGGATGCCGGGGAGCTGTTTTTT.

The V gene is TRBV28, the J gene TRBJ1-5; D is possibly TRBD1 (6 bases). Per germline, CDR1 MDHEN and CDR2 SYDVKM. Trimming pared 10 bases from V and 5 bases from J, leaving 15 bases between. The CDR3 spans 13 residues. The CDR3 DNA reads TGTGCCACCATCACAGGGCTTCATCAGCCCCAGCATTTT. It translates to CATITGLHQPQHF.

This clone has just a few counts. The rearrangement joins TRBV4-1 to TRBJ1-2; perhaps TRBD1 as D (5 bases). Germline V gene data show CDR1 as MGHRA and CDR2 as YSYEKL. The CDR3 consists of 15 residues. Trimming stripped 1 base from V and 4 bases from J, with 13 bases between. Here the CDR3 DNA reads TGCGCCAGCAGCCAAGCCCTACCGGGGGTCTATGGCTACACCTTC. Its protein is CASSQALPGVYGYTF.

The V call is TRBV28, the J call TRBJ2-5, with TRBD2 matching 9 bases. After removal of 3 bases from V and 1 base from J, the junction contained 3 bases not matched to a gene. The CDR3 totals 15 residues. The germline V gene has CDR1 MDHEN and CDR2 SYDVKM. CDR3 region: CASSFLREGQETQYF. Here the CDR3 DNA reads TGTGCCAGCAGTTTCCTGCGGGAGGGCCAAGAGACCCAGTACTTC.

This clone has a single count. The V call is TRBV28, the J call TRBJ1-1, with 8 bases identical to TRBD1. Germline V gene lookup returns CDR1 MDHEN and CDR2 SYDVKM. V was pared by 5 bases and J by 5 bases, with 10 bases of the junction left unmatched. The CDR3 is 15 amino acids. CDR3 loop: CASSGADRDGTEAFF. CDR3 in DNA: TGTGCCAGCAGTGGGGCGGACAGGGATGGGACTGAAGCTTTCTTT.

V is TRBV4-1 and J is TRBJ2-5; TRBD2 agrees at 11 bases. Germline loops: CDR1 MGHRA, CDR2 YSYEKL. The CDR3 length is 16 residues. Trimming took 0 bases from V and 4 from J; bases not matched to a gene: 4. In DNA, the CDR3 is TGCGCCAGCAGCCAAGATAGCCTAGCGGGGGGAGAGACCCAGTACTTC. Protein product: CASSQDSLAGGETQYF.

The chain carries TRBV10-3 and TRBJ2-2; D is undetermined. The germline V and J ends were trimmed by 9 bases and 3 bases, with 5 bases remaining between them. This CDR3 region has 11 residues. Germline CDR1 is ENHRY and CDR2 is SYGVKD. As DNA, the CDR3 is TGTGCCATTCGGGACACCGGGGAGCTGTTTTTT. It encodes CAIRDTGELFF.

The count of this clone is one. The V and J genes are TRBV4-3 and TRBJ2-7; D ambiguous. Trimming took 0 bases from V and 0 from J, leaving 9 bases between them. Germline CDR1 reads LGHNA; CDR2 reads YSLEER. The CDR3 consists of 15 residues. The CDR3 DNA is TGCGCCAGCAGCCAAGACTTCCCCAGCTCCTACGAGCAGTACTTC. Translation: CASSQDFPSSYEQYF.

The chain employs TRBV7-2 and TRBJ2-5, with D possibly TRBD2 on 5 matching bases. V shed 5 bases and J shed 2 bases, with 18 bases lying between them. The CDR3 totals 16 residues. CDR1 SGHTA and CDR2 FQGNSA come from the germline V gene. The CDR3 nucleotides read TGTGCCAGCAGCCCGGGAATAAGGGCGGGTCAAGAGACCCAGTACTTC. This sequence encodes CASSPGIRAGQETQYF.

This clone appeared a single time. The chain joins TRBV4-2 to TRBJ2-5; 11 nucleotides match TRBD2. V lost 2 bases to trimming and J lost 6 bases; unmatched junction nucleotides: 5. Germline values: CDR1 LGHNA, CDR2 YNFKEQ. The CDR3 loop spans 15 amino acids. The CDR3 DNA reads TGTGCCAGCAGCCAACCGGGACTAGCGGAAAAGACCCAGTACTTC. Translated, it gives CASSQPGLAEKTQYF.

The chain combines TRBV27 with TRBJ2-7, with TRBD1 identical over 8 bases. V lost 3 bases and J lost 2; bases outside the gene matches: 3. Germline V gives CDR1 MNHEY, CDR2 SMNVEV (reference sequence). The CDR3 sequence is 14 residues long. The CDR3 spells CASSFGTGAYEQYF. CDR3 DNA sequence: TGTGCCAGCAGTTTTGGGACAGGTGCCTACGAGCAGTACTTC.

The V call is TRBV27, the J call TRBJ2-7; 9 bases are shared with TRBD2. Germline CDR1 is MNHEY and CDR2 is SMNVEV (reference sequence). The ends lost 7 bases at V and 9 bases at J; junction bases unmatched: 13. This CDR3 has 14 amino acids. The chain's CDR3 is CASTVSGRTSRQYF. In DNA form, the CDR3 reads TGTGCCAGCACCGTTAGCGGGAGAACAAGCAGGCAGTACTTC.

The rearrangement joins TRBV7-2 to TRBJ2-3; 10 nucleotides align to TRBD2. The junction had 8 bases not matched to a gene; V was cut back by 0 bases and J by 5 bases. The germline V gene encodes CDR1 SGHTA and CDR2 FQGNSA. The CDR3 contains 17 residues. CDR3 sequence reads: CASSLALSSGSGDTQYF. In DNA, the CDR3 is TGTGCCAGCAGCTTAGCTCTTTCTAGCGGGAGTGGAGATACGCAGTATTTT.

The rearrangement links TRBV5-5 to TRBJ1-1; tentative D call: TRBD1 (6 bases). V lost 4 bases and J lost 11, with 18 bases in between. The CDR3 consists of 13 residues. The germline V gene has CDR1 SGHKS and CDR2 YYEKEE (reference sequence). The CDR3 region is CASSIWTARGAFF. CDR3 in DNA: TGTGCCAGCAGCATCTGGACAGCCAGGGGCGCTTTCTTT.

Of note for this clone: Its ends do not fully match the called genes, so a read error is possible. CDR3 sequence: CASSLPRQELAFF. The CDR3 nucleotides are TGTGCCAGCAGCTTGCCGAGACAGGAGTTGGCCTTCTTC. This chain uses TRBV5-6 with TRBJ1-2, with D perhaps TRBD1 (6 bases). The CDR3 runs to 13 residues. The germline gives CDR1 SGHDT, CDR2 YYEEEE. Full variable domain (missing parts from reference TRBV5-6 and TRBJ1-2): DAGVTQSPTHLIKTRGQQVTLRCSPKSGHDTVSWYQQALGQGPQFIFQYYEEEERQRGNFPDRFSGHQFPNYSSELNVNALLLGDSALYLCASSLPRQELAFFGSGTRLTVV.

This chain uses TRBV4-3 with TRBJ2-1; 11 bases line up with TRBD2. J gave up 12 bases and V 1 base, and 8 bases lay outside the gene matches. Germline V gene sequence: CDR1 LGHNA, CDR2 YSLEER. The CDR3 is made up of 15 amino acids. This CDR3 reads CASSQVAGGPHGQFF. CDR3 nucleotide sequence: TGCGCCAGCAGCCAAGTAGCGGGAGGGCCTCATGGGCAGTTCTTC.

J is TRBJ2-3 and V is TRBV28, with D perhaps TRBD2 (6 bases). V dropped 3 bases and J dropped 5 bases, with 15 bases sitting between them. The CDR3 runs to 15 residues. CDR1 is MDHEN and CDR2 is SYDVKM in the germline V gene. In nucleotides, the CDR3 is TGTGCCAGCAGTTTCGGGGGAAGGGGCAGAGATACGCAGTATTTT. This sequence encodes CASSFGGRGRDTQYF.

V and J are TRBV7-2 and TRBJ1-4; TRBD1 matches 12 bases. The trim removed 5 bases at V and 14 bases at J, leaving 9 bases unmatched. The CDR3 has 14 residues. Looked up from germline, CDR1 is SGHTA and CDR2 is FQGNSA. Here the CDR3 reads CASSMGQGALGLFF. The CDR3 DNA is TGTGCCAGCAGCATGGGACAGGGGGCTTTGGGGCTGTTTTTT.

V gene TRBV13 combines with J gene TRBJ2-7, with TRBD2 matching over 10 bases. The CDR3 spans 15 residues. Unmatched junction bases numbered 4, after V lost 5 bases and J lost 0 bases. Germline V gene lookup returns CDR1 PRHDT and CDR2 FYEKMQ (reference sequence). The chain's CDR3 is CASSRLAGPSYEQYF. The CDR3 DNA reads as TGTGCCAGCAGCAGACTAGCGGGCCCCTCCTACGAGCAGTACTTC.

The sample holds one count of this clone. CDR3 sequence: CASSFTGITLNTEAFF. Here the CDR3 DNA reads TGTGCCAGCAGTTTTACAGGCATTACCTTGAACACTGAAGCTTTCTTT. V usage is TRBV27 and J usage is TRBJ1-1; D is perhaps TRBD1 (5 bases). The CDR3 runs 16 residues. Trimming removed 3 bases from V and 0 bases from J, with 14 bases in between. In germline, CDR1 is MNHEY, CDR2 SMNVEV (reference sequence).

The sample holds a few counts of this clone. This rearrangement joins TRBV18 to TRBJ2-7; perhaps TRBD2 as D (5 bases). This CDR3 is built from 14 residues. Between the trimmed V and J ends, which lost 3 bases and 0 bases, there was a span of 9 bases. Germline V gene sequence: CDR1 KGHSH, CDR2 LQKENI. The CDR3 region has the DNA TGTGCCAGCTCACCGGATGAGGGCTCCTACGAGCAGTACTTC. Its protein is CASSPDEGSYEQYF.

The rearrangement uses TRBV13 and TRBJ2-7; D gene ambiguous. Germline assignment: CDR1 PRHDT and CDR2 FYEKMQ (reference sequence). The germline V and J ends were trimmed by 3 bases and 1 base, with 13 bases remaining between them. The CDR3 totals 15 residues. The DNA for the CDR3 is TGTGCCAGCAGCTTCGTAGCAGTCGGTTCCTACGAGCAGTACTTC. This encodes CASSFVAVGSYEQYF.

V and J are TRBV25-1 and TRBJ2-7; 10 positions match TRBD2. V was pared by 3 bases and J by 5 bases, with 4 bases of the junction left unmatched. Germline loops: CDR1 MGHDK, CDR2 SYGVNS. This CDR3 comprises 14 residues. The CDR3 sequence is CASSDSSGSDEQYF. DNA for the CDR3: TGTGCCAGCAGTGACTCTAGCGGGAGTGACGAGCAGTACTTC.

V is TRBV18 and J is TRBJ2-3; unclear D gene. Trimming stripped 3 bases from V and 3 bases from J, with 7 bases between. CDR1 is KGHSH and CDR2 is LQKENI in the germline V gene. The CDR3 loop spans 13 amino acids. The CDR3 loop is CASSPAGTDTQYF. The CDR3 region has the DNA TGTGCCAGCTCACCGGCCGGGACAGATACGCAGTATTTT.